The present entry profiles one TCR beta chain with its context. The antigen is undetermined. Quantitative molecular-barcoded 5'-RACE generated the TCR beta libraries. TCRdb redid the calling of the 5' RACE reads with MiXCR, one entry per CDR3 protein. The table lists about 400,000 distinct CDR3 sequences, about 20% of them singletons. This sample stems from a study of CD8 T cells in ankylosing spondylitis. The junction had 6 bases not matched to a gene; V was cut back by 0 bases and J by 6 bases. The CDR3 runs to 16 residues. General study findings and limits: Reports of some motif variants in reactive arthritis synovial fluid and blood predate this one.

The receptor was isolated from a male donor with ankylosing spondylitis or in good health (not recorded which). Sequencing input: blood, either unsorted or a sorted T cell fraction (not recorded which). The chain recombines TRBV12-3 or TRBV12-4 with TRBJ2-7; 12 positions match TRBD1. CDR3 amino acids: CASSLALGTGGSEQYF. The DNA of the CDR3 is TGTGCCAGCAGTTTAGCGCTAGGGACAGGGGGCTCCGAGCAGTACTTC.